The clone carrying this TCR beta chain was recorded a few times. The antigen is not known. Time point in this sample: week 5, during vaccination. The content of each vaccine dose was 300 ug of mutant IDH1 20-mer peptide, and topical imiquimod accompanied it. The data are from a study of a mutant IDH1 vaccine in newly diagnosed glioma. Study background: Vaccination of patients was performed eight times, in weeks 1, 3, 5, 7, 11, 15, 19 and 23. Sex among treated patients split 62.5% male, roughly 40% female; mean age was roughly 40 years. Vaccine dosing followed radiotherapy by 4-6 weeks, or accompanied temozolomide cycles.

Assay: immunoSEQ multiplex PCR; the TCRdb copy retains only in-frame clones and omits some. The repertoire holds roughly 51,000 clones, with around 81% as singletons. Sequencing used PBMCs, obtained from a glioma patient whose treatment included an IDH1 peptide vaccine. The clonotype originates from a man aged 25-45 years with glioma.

This CDR3 is CASSYESSTEAFF. The CDR3 nucleotides are TGTGCCAGCAGTTACGAGAGTAGCACTGAAGCTTTCTTT. The rearrangement uses TRBV6-5 and TRBJ1-1; D unclear. Trimming left V 2 bases short and J 4 bases short, with 8 bases between. Germline V lookup: CDR1 MNHEY, CDR2 SVGAGI. CDR3 length: 13 residues.